This TCR beta chain comes out of a study of shared clonotypes between healthy human individuals. Points from the study as a whole: The study found about 5% of naive CD4 clonotypes shared across a handful of donors.

Looked up from germline, CDR1 is SGHDT and CDR2 is YYEEEE. The CDR3 is made up of 15 amino acids. Trimming cost V 2 bases and J 3 bases, with 12 bases left between them. Note on this clone: Its antigen is as yet unknown. The sample contains more than one DNA sequence encoding this CDR3.

TCRdb's copy holds only in-frame clones and misses some; the assay was immunoSEQ multiplex PCR. The sample lists around 700,000 clones, around two thirds seen once, with over 1.5% in the top ten. The specimen was memory CD4+ T cells sorted from blood. Specified subset: CD45RA-negative fraction. The chain has TRBV5-6 and TRBJ1-5; tentatively, D is TRBD1 (5 bases). The TCR comes from a woman under 40 in good health. The CDR3 nucleotides are TGTGCCAGCAGCTTCGGGGGAGGTTTCAATCAGCCCCAGCATTTT. Translated, it gives CASSFGGGFNQPQHF.